This T cell receptor beta chain was sequenced in a study of blood T cell repertoires in COVID-19 (dated by TCRdb to between 2020 and 2021). A note on the overall study: Samples covering the acute and convalescent phases of COVID-19 were provided by collaborators in the United States, Italy and Spain. The material from the prospective study consisted of cDNA or gDNA derived from T cells, B-cell-depleted T cells, or PBMCs. The dataset comprised deeply sampled blood TCRbeta repertoires from subjects exposed to, actively infected with, or recovered from COVID-19. The repertoires were made available in a free public database intended to serve as a resource for research on the immune response to SARS-CoV-2. Samples came from the ongoing ImmuneRACE study (first 160 participants) plus 1,254 subjects from 6 global collaborators. Nearly every sample came with metadata listing a de-identified subject ID, COVID-19 status, age in years and sex. Where HLA class I and class II types were available, the types were taken from metadata supplied by the sample provider, not from assay-based typing. Here is what the overall study found, with its caveats: The quantity of clinical and demographic metadata differed by source and by participant and was supplied without curation.

TCRbeta CDR3 regions were amplified from genomic DNA by means of the immunoSEQ Assay, a bias-controlled multiplex PCR. The study's processing was this. Within the assay, amplification of reference gene primers was used to estimate how many nucleated cells each sample contained. To quantify the absolute abundance of each unique TCRbeta CDR3 rearrangement, sequence reads were collapsed and filtered. For each sample, productive Simpson clonality was calculated as the square root of Simpson's diversity index over productive rearrangements. In TCRdb, the immuneACCESS table is reduced to in-frame sequences with V and J assigned. These tables do not hold every clone; where another copy was compared, an unresolved V gene accounts for under half, and the others remain unexplained. V and J calls and clone size follow that table, whereas D and trimming were derived from the DNA. Recorded for this sample are 35,000 to 40,000 clones; nearly 90% of them occurred a single time. The ten biggest clones cover roughly 32% of the sample.

This clone was found a few times. The clone's antigen remains unknown. Per-base qualities were not stored, and no clone one base away is much larger. The CDR3 holds 14 amino acids from the cysteine to the phenylalanine. The sequence is cut down to CDR3 DNA, 42 bases in frame from base 1. The V end loses 7 bases and the J end loses 4 bases, and a stretch of 16 bases separates them. The germline V gene sets CDR1 to MDHEN and CDR2 to SYDVKM. Whole blood was collected in K2EDTA tubes by collaborating institutions according to the institutions' own protocols. For TCRbeta analysis, collaborator samples were shipped as frozen whole blood, as isolated PBMCs, or as DNA extracted from either sample type.

Here the chain combines TRBV28 and TRBJ1-1; TRBD1 is possibly the D segment (6 matching bases). The origin of this receptor is an older man with active COVID-19. Sequencing was carried out using peripheral blood. In nucleotides, the sequence is TGTGCCAGCACCAAAACAGGGTTGGTCACTGAAGCTTTCTTT. This is translated as CASTKTGLVTEAFF. With the rest looked up from the reference TRBV28 and TRBJ1-1 genes rather than sequenced, the full variable domain is DVKVTQSSRYLVKRTGEKVFLECVQDMDHENMFWYRQDPGLGLRLIYFSYDVKMKEKGDIPEGYSVSREKKERFSLILESASTNQTSMYLCASTKTGLVTEAFFGQGTRLTVV.